Listed below are T cell receptor beta chains from one sample, sequenced in a study of T cells of healthy individuals. Each CDR3 protein gets one entry after TCRdb re-called the 5' RACE reads with MiXCR. This sample has around 63,000 distinct CDR3 sequences, with 15% to 20% found just once. These receptors originate from a human donor in good health. Each CDR3 is given with its conserved first and last residue. Fields, in order: V gene, J gene, D gene, clone size, CDR3 protein, CDR3 DNA. The D gene is left open where the match is weak. Rows give clone size only sometimes, using once, few, many, or a class for an expanded clone.

TRBV6-5,TRBJ2-3,TRBD2,many,CASSDKAGATTDTQYF,TGTGCCAGCAGTGACAAAGCGGGGGCTACCACAGATACGCAGTATTTT
TRBV19,TRBJ2-1,NA,few,CASSIAQGIGEQFF,TGTGCCAGTAGTATAGCCCAGGGTATAGGTGAGCAGTTCTTC
TRBV4-1,TRBJ2-5,NA,few,CASSQDAVETQYF,TGCGCCAGCAGCCAAGATGCGGTAGAGACCCAGTACTTC
TRBV7-9,TRBJ2-7,NA,medium-sized,CASSSSGVTDEQYF,TGTGCCAGCAGCTCCAGCGGCGTGACGGACGAGCAGTACTTC
TRBV20-1,TRBJ2-2,TRBD2,NA,CSAPTYSGGGVNTGELFF,TGCAGTGCTCCAACTTATAGCGGGGGGGGGGTGAACACCGGGGAGCTGTTTTTT
TRBV12-3/TRBV12-4,TRBJ1-1,NA,many,CASSPGREAFF,TGTGCCAGCAGCCCCGGACGAGAAGCTTTCTTT
TRBV3-1,TRBJ2-1,TRBD2,NA,CASSLSGNWNEQFF,TGTGCCAGCAGCCTTAGCGGGAATTGGAATGAGCAGTTCTTC
TRBV20-1,TRBJ2-3,TRBD2,many,CSARPISAGGPLDTQYF,TGCAGTGCTAGACCCATCAGCGCGGGAGGGCCCTTAGATACGCAGTATTTT
TRBV28,TRBJ1-6,NA,few,CASSTGGRAHSPLHF,TGTGCCAGCAGCACCGGAGGCAGGGCGCATTCACCCCTCCACTTT
TRBV20-1,TRBJ2-5,NA,medium-sized,CSAHETQYF,TGCAGTGCCCATGAGACCCAGTACTTC
TRBV4-1,TRBJ2-2,TRBD1,many,CASSQSGQGGGELFF,TGCGCCAGCAGCCAATCCGGACAGGGAGGCGGGGAGCTGTTTTTT
TRBV24-1,TRBJ2-3,NA,many,CATSDRGQTSTDTQYF,TGTGCCACCAGTGACCGCGGACAGACAAGCACAGATACGCAGTATTTT
TRBV3-1,TRBJ2-5,TRBD2,NA,CASSPRGAGRETQYF,TGTGCCAGCAGCCCCCGGGGAGCGGGGAGAGAGACCCAGTACTTC
TRBV3-1,TRBJ2-3,NA,many,CASSQEPLMVSRTDTQYF,TGTGCCAGCAGCCAAGAACCCCTTATGGTGTCCCGCACAGATACGCAGTATTTT
TRBV25-1,TRBJ2-7,NA,NA,CASSDLSYEQYF,TGTGCCAGCAGTGATCTTTCCTACGAGCAGTACTTC
TRBV2,TRBJ2-3,TRBD2,NA,CASSGEDSGSTSTDTQYF,TGTGCCAGCAGTGGGGAGGATAGCGGGAGCACTAGCACAGATACGCAGTATTTT
TRBV9,TRBJ2-3,TRBD2,few,CASGGGSTDTQYF,TGTGCCAGCGGGGGGGGATCCACAGATACGCAGTATTTT
TRBV5-1,TRBJ1-1,NA,NA,CASSPPTVNTEAFF,TGCGCCAGCAGCCCCCCCACCGTGAACACTGAAGCTTTCTTT
TRBV30,TRBJ2-7,TRBD1,many,CAWSTGTGTYEQYF,TGTGCCTGGAGCACCGGGACAGGGACCTACGAGCAGTACTTC
TRBV20-1,TRBJ1-3,NA,many,CSAPDTYSGNTIYF,TGCAGTGCTCCCGACACCTACTCTGGAAACACCATATATTTT
TRBV9,TRBJ2-7,NA,many,CASSVEGSSYEQYF,TGTGCCAGCAGCGTAGAGGGGAGCTCCTACGAGCAGTACTTC
TRBV15,TRBJ1-6,NA,many,CATSRDLADGSPLHF,TGTGCCACCAGCAGAGATCTGGCGGATGGTTCACCCCTCCACTTT
TRBV3-1,TRBJ2-5,TRBD1,NA,CASSQGQGPYQETQYF,TGTGCCAGCAGCCAAGGACAGGGCCCGTACCAAGAGACCCAGTACTTC
TRBV3-1,TRBJ2-1,TRBD2,few,CASSQIERGGNYEQFF,TGTGCCAGCAGCCAAATAGAGCGGGGGGGCAATTATGAGCAGTTCTTC
TRBV4-1,TRBJ2-3,NA,few,CASSTGGTQYF,TGCGCCAGCAGCACCGGGGGTACGCAGTATTTT
TRBV20-1,TRBJ2-7,TRBD2,many,CSALSGSTNEQYF,TGCAGTGCTCTTAGCGGGAGTACCAACGAGCAGTACTTC
TRBV6-5,TRBJ2-3,NA,many,CASSYGDTDTQYF,TGTGCCAGCAGTTACGGTGACACAGATACGCAGTATTTT
TRBV4-2,TRBJ1-1,TRBD1,few,CASSQDPGQGSQKTEAFF,TGTGCCAGCAGCCAAGATCCCGGACAGGGGTCCCAAAAGACTGAAGCTTTCTTT
TRBV27,TRBJ2-7,TRBD2,many,CASSLGRLLAGENEQYF,TGTGCCAGCAGTTTAGGGCGGCTACTAGCGGGAGAAAACGAGCAGTACTTC
TRBV10-3,TRBJ2-1,NA,few,CAISETGQIEQFF,TGTGCCATCAGTGAAACAGGGCAGATTGAGCAGTTCTTC
TRBV4-2,TRBJ2-3,NA,many,CASSQEAAGYSQPDTQYF,TGTGCCAGCAGCCAAGAGGCTGCGGGGTACTCACAACCGGATACGCAGTATTTT
TRBV20-1,TRBJ2-3,TRBD2,NA,CSASGARENPSTDTQYF,TGCAGTGCCAGCGGGGCCAGAGAGAATCCTAGCACAGATACGCAGTATTTT